Following are 21 T cell receptor beta chains from one sample sequenced in a study of beta chain features in type 1 diabetes listed by TCRdb under 2018. Receptor amplification or capture employed the immunoSEQ multiplex PCR assay. All of the isolated RNA was reverse transcribed with the High Capacity cDNA Reverse Transcription Kit, so expressed TCRB transcripts were sequenced. TCRdb stores this immuneACCESS table with in-frame sequences only. Part of the clones is absent; in the studies checked, under half of the shortfall reflects unresolved V genes, and no reason is known for the rest. Within this sample are around 500,000 clones, with over 9.5% of them counted one time only. The leading ten clones occupy approximately 0.05% of the sample. Sample: naive CD4+ T cells from blood. The cell subset or site label here, explained by the study, means: true naive CD4+ T cells. These receptors were obtained from a woman between 18 and 30 years old in good health.

This clone was detected a few times. The rearrangement links TRBV4-3 to TRBJ2-7; 10 positions match TRBD2. The CDR3 spans 18 residues. J was trimmed by 4 bases and V by 0 bases; bases with no gene match: 12. CDR1 and CDR2 (germline): LGHNA, YSLEER. The CDR3 here is CASSQDVLAGDVMYEQYF. Here the CDR3 DNA reads TGCGCCAGCAGCCAAGATGTGCTAGCGGGAGACGTTATGTACGAGCAGTACTTC.

The chain recombines TRBV7-2 with TRBJ1-1; D gene ambiguous. The CDR3 length is 13 residues. Germline V CDR1 and CDR2: SGHTA, FQGNSA. The ends were cut back, 7 bases at V and 4 bases at J, with 13 bases in the middle. The CDR3 DNA sequence: TGTGCCAGCATCATAATGAGAGGCACTGAAGCTTTCTTT. Translation gives CASIIMRGTEAFF.

This chain joins TRBV7-9 and TRBJ2-4, with 7 bases that match TRBD1. This CDR3 comprises 18 residues. With 1 base clipped from V and 0 bases from J, the junction kept 9 bases outside the gene matches. Germline lookup yields CDR1 SEHNR and CDR2 FQNEAQ (reference sequence). The CDR3 bases are TGTGCCAGCAGCTTAGTCCTTGTGACAGGGTTAGCCAAAAACATTCAGTACTTC. Translation gives CASSLVLVTGLAKNIQYF. Complete variable domain (other parts from reference TRBV7-9 and TRBJ2-4): DTGVSQNPRHKITKRGQNVTFRCDPISEHNRLYWYRQTLGQGPEFLTYFQNEAQLEKSRLLSDRFSAERPKGSFSTLEIQRTEQGDSAMYLCASSLVLVTGLAKNIQYFGAGTRLSVL.

This clone was observed a handful of times. The V call is TRBV2, the J call TRBJ1-2; no definite D call. Germline CDR1 and CDR2: SNHLY and FYNNEI. The CDR3 has 13 residues. V was trimmed by 2 bases and J by 4 bases, leaving 8 bases between them. The CDR3 spells CASSEFSSYGYTF. The CDR3 coding sequence is TGTGCCAGCAGTGAATTTTCCAGCTATGGCTACACCTTC.

This sequence joins TRBV7-8 and TRBJ2-5; D remains ambiguous. This CDR3 contains 13 residues. Germline CDR1 SGHVS, CDR2 FQNEAQ. V lost 4 bases, J lost 5 bases, and 11 bases lay in between. CDR3 loop: CASSSRSFETQYF. CDR3 DNA: TGTGCCAGCAGCTCGCGGAGCTTTGAGACCCAGTACTTC.

This chain joins TRBV5-7 and TRBJ2-7, with D uncertain. TRBV5-7 counts as an open reading frame of uncertain function. V was shortened by 0 bases and J by 1 base, with 17 bases between the two germline ends. The CDR3 consists of 17 residues. The CDR3 loop reads CASSLGAEERKSYEQYV. DNA of the CDR3: TGTGCCAGCAGCTTGGGGGCGGAAGAGAGGAAGTCCTACGAGCAGTACGTC.

In DNA, the CDR3 is TGTGCCAGCAGCTCAGAGCGGGGGCCAAACACAGATACGCAGTATTTT. Protein sequence: CASSSERGPNTDTQYF. The chain has TRBV4-2 and TRBJ2-3; TRBD2 agrees at 8 bases. V dropped 5 bases and J dropped 2; count of bases not matched to a gene: 9. Germline lookup yields CDR1 LGHNA and CDR2 YNFKEQ. The length of the CDR3 is 16 residues.

Worth noting for this clone: In the same sample, other DNA sequences code for this CDR3. The rearrangement joins TRBV6-5 to TRBJ2-1; D gene uncertain. The CDR3 length is 15 residues. Trimming took off 4 bases at V and 0 bases at J, with 10 bases between the two ends. CDR1 and CDR2 (germline): MNHEY, SVGAGI. The CDR3 DNA reads TGTGCCAGCAGTTCGGACCGTAGCTCCTACAATGAGCAGTTCTTC. This encodes CASSSDRSSYNEQFF.

This clone was detected a few times. This sequence joins TRBV29-1 and TRBJ2-5; D assignment may be TRBD1 or TRBD2 (5 bases each). Trimming took 6 bases from V and 5 from J, leaving 13 bases between them. This CDR3 contains 12 residues. Per the germline V gene, CDR1 is SQVTM and CDR2 is ANQGSEA. This CDR3 is CSVTRGPETQYF. The CDR3 bases are TGCAGCGTCACGAGGGGACCGGAGACCCAGTACTTC. Together with reference TRBV29-1 and TRBJ2-5, the CDR3 gives the full variable domain: SAVISQKPSRDICQRGTSLTIQCQVDSQVTMMFWYRQQPGQSLTLIATANQGSEATYESGFVIDKFPISRPNLTFSTLTVSNMSPEDSSIYLCSVTRGPETQYFGPGTRLLVL.

A few counts support this clone. The J gene is TRBJ2-1, the V gene TRBV4-3; 9 bases fit TRBD2. Germline values: CDR1 LGHNA, CDR2 YSLEER. Trimming cost V 3 bases and J 5 bases; bases outside gene matches: 5. The CDR3 is made up of 15 amino acids. DNA of the CDR3: TGCGCCAGCAGCCACACTAGCGGGTCAAACAATGAGCAGTTCTTC. It yields the protein CASSHTSGSNNEQFF.

In its sample, this clone was seen a few times. V usage is TRBV6-5 and J usage is TRBJ2-7, with 9 nucleotides matching TRBD2. V dropped 6 bases and J dropped 0; count of bases not matched to a gene: 6. CDR1 is MNHEY and CDR2 is SVGAGI in the germline V gene. The CDR3 spans 15 residues. CDR3 amino acids: CASSRLADYSYEQYF. The DNA for the CDR3 is TGTGCCAGCAGCCGACTAGCGGATTACTCCTACGAGCAGTACTTC.

This chain links TRBV4-1 with TRBJ2-1, with unresolved D. This CDR3 comprises 12 residues. V was pared by 0 bases and J by 12 bases, with 9 bases between. The germline gives CDR1 MGHRA, CDR2 YSYEKL. CDR3 residues: CASSQDLGRQFF. DNA of the CDR3: TGCGCCAGCAGCCAAGATCTTGGCAGGCAGTTCTTC.

The chain's CDR3 is CASSVESTTGELFF. DNA of the CDR3: TGTGCCAGCAGCGTAGAGTCAACCACCGGGGAGCTGTTTTTT. The rearrangement links TRBV9 to TRBJ2-2; D is uncertain. V was cut by 0 bases and J by 4 bases, with 7 bases left in between. The germline gives CDR1 SGDLS, CDR2 YYNGEE. The CDR3 loop spans 14 amino acids.

This clone turned up a few times. The V call is TRBV6-5, the J call TRBJ2-3; D unclear. The germline V gene has CDR1 MNHEY and CDR2 SVGAGI. This CDR3 region has 14 residues. The V end lost 0 bases, the J end lost 4 bases, and 8 bases lay between the germline ends. CDR3 DNA sequence: TGTGCCAGCAGTTACTCCCTAGGGCCAGATACGCAGTATTTT. It is translated as CASSYSLGPDTQYF.

The CDR3 nucleotides read TGTGCCAGCAGCCCTTGGGCATGGGACACTGAAGCTTTCTTT. Translated, it gives CASSPWAWDTEAFF. V and J are TRBV7-8 and TRBJ1-1; no clear D. Germline V gene lookup returns CDR1 SGHVS and CDR2 FQNEAQ. CDR3 size: 14 residues. Trimming pared 5 bases from V and 3 bases from J, leaving 13 bases between.

This rearrangement joins TRBV19 to TRBJ2-4; D may correspond to TRBD1 or TRBD2 (5 bases each). Trimming took off 4 bases at V and 1 base at J, with 14 bases between the two ends. The CDR3 totals 16 residues. Per the germline V gene, CDR1 is LNHDA and CDR2 is SQIVND (reference sequence). The CDR3 is CASSTHQGRAKNIQYF. CDR3 DNA: TGTGCCAGTAGTACCCATCAGGGACGTGCCAAAAACATTCAGTACTTC.

The chain is built from TRBV19 and TRBJ2-1, with TRBD2 identical over 7 bases. Germline CDR1 LNHDA, CDR2 SQIVND (reference sequence). V lost 3 bases and J lost 4; bases outside the gene matches: 6. The CDR3 covers 15 residues. The CDR3, as DNA: TGTGCCAGTAGTATGGCGGGAGTCTTTTACAATGAGCAGTTCTTC. Its protein product is CASSMAGVFYNEQFF.

This chain links TRBV12-2 with TRBJ2-7; TRBD2 is the table's D call, not checked against the DNA. TRBV12-2 has pseudogene status. The length of the CDR3 is 17 residues. The CDR3 DNA reads as TGTGCAAGTCGACATCCGACCGGGACTAGAGTCTTCTACGAGCAGTACGTC. Translating gives CASRHPTGTRVFYEQYV.

This clone was seen a handful of times. The chain has TRBV5-1 and TRBJ2-1; a weak D match, TRBD2 (6 bases). Germline lookup yields CDR1 SGHRS and CDR2 YFSETQ. V was trimmed by 2 bases and J by 7 bases, leaving 7 bases between them. The CDR3 runs 12 residues. In nucleotides, the CDR3 is TGCGCCAGCAGCTTCCGGGGGAATGAGCAGTTCTTC. It yields the protein CASSFRGNEQFF.

V usage is TRBV4-3 and J usage is TRBJ2-5; D possibly corresponds to TRBD2 (6 bases). The germline V gene encodes CDR1 LGHNA and CDR2 YSLEER. V lost 0 bases and J lost 5, with 13 bases in between. This CDR3 has 15 residues. The CDR3 sequence: CASSQDRPGLETQYF. For the CDR3, the DNA is TGCGCCAGCAGCCAAGATAGGCCGGGACTCGAGACCCAGTACTTC.

This chain links TRBV7-2 with TRBJ2-1; 10 bases match TRBD2. The germline CDR1 and CDR2 sequences are SGHTA and FQGNSA. The V gene end was trimmed by 3 bases and the J gene end by 7 bases; junction bases not matched to a gene: 6. This CDR3 region has 15 residues. CDR3: CASSLLAGVFNEQFF. In DNA, the CDR3 is TGTGCCAGCAGCTTGCTAGCGGGAGTGTTTAATGAGCAGTTCTTC.